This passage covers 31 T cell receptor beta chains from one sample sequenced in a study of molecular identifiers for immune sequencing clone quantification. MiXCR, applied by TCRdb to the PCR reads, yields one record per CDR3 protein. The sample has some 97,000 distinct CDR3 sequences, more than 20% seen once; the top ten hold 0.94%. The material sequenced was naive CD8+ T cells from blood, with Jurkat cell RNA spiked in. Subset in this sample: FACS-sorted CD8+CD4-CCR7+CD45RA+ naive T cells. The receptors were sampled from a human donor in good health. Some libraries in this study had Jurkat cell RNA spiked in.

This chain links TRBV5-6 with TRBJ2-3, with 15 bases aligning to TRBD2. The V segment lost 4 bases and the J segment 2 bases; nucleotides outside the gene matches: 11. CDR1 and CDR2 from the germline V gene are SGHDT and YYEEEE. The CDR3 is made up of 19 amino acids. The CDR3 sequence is CASSLGTSGRWGLTDTQYF. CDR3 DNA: TGTGCCAGCAGCCTCGGGACTAGCGGGAGGTGGGGGCTCACAGATACGCAGTATTTT.

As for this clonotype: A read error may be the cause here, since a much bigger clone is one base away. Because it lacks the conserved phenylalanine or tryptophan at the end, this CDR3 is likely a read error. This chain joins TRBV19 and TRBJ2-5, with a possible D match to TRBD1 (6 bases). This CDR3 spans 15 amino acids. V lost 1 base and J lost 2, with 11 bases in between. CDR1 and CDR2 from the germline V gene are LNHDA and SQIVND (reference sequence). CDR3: CASSIATRGQETQYS. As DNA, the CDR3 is TGTGCCAGTAGTATAGCCACCAGGGGACAAGAGACCCAGTACTCC.

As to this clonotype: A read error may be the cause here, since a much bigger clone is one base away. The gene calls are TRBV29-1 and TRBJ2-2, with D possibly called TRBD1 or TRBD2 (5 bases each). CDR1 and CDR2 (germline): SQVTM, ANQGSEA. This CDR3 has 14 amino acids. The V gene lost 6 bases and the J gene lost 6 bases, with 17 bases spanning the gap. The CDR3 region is CSVTGAGLAGELFF. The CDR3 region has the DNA TGCAGCGTAACCGGGGCAGGGTTAGCCGGGGAGCTGTTTTTT.

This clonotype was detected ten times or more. Here the CDR3 DNA reads TGCAGTGCTAGACCGGTGCTGCTAGTAGGCACAGATACGCAGTATTTT. This gives the protein CSARPVLLVGTDTQYF. V gene TRBV20-1 combines with J gene TRBJ2-3, with D unresolved. Per the germline V gene, CDR1 is DFQATT and CDR2 is SNEGSKA (reference sequence). The V end was cut by 2 bases, the J end by 1 base, with 16 bases between. This CDR3 comprises 16 residues.

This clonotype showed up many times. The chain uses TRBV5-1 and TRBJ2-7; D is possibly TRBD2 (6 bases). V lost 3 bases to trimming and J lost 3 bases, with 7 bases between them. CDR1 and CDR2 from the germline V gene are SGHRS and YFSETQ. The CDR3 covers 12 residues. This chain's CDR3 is CASSWGDYEQYF. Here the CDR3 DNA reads TGCGCCAGCAGCTGGGGGGACTACGAGCAGTACTTC.

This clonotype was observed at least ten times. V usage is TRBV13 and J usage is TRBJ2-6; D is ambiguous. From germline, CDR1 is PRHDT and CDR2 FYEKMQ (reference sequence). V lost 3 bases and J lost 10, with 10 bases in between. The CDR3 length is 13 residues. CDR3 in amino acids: CASSLESSNVLTF. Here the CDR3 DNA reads TGTGCCAGCAGCTTGGAATCCTCGAACGTCCTGACTTTC.

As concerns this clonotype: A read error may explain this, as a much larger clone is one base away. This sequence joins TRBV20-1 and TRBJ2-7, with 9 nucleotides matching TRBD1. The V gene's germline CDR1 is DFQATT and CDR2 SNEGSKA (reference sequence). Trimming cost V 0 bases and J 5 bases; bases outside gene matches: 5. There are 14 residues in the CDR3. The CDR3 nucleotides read TGCAGTGCTAGAGATAGGGACAGGGCCCACGAGCAGTACTTC. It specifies CSARDRDRAHEQYF.

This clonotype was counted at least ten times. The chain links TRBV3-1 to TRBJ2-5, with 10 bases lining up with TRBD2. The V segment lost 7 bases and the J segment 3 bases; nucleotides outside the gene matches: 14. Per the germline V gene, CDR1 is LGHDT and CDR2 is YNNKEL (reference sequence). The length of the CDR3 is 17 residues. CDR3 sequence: CASTPGVGLAGEETQYF. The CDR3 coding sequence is TGTGCCAGCACCCCGGGAGTCGGGCTAGCGGGAGAAGAGACCCAGTACTTC.

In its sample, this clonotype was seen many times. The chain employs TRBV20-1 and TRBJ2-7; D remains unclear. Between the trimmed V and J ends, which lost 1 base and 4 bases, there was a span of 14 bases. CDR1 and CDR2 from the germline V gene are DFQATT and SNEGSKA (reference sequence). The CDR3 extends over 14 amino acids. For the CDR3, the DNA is TGCAGTGCTAGAGGTCGGCACAGTTCGTACGAGCAGTACTTC. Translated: CSARGRHSSYEQYF.

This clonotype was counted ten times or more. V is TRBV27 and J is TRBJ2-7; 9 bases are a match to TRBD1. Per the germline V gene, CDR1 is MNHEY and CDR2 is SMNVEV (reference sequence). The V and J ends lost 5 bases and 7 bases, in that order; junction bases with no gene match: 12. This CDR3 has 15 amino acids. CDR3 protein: CASSPGGTGWSEQYF. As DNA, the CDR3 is TGTGCCAGCAGTCCTGGGGGGACAGGGTGGTCGGAGCAGTACTTC.

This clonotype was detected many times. Here the CDR3 reads CASGSWTGGHTEAFF. Here the CDR3 DNA reads TGTGCTAGTGGTTCTTGGACAGGGGGCCACACTGAAGCTTTCTTT. This chain joins TRBV12-5 and TRBJ1-1; TRBD1 matches 11 bases. This CDR3 has 15 residues. Germline V gene lookup returns CDR1 LGHNT and CDR2 FRNRAP. The ends lost 4 bases at V and 3 bases at J; junction bases unmatched: 4. Based on the CDR3 plus reference TRBV12-5 and TRBJ1-1, the full variable domain is DARVTQTPRHKVTEMGQEVTMRCQPILGHNTVFWYRQTMMQGLELLAYFRNRAPLDDSGMPKDRFSAEMPDATLATLKIQPSEPRDSAVYFCASGSWTGGHTEAFFGQGTRLTVV.

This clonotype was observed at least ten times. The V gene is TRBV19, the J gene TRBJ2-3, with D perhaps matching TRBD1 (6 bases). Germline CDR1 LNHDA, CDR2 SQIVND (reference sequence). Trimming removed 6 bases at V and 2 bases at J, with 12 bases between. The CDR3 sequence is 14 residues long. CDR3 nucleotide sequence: TGTGCCAGTAGGCTTACAGGGTACACAGATACGCAGTATTTT. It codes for CASRLTGYTDTQYF.

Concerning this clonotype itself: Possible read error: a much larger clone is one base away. CDR3 nucleotides: TGTGCCAGCAGCGCGGACAACACCGGGGAGCTGTTTTTT. Translating it yields CASSADNTGELFF. The rearrangement links TRBV7-6 to TRBJ2-2; no reliable D call. The CDR3 has 13 amino acids. Trimming removed 5 bases at V and 2 bases at J, with 6 bases between. Germline-derived CDR1 and CDR2 are SGHVS and FNYEAQ.

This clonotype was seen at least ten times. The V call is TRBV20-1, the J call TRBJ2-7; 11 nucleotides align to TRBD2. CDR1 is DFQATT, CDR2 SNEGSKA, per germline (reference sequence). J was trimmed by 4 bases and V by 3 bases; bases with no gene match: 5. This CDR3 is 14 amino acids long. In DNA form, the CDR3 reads TGCAGTGCTAGCCCTAGACTAGCGGGGTACGAGCAGTACTTC. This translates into CSASPRLAGYEQYF.

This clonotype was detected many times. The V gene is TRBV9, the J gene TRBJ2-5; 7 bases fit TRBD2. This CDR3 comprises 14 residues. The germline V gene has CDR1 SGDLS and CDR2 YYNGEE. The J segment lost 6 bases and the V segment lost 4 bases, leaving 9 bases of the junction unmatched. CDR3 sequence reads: CASSIQSGGKTQYF. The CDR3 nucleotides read TGTGCCAGCAGCATTCAGTCGGGGGGAAAGACCCAGTACTTC.

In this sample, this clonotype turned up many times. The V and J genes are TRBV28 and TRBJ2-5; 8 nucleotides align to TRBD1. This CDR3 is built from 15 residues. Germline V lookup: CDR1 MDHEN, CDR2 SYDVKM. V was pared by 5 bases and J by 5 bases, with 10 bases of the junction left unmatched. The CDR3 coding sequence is TGTGCCAGCAGTAAGAGGACAGGGCCCGGGGAGACCCAGTACTTC. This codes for CASSKRTGPGETQYF.

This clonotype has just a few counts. CDR3 sequence (DNA): TGTGCCAGTAGTACCACAGGGGCAAATGAGCAGTTCTTC. Its translation is CASSTTGANEQFF. This chain joins TRBV19 and TRBJ2-1; 7 positions match TRBD1. There are 13 residues in the CDR3. With V trimmed by 4 bases and J by 7 bases, 4 bases remained unmatched. Germline CDR1 LNHDA, CDR2 SQIVND (reference sequence).

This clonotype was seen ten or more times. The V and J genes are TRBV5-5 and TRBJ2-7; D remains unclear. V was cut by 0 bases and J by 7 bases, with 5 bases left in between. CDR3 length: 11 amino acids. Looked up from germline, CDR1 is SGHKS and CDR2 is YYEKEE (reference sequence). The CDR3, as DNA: TGTGCCAGCAGCTTGGAGGCGGAGCAGTACTTC. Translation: CASSLEAEQYF.

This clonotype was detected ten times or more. CDR3 in DNA: TGTGCCAGCAGCCACCAAGGAGATACGCAGTATTTT. Translating it yields CASSHQGDTQYF. V usage is TRBV13 and J usage is TRBJ2-3; no clear D gene. This CDR3 region has 12 residues. CDR1 and CDR2 (germline): PRHDT, FYEKMQ (reference sequence). The V gene lost 5 bases and the J gene lost 5 bases, with 8 bases spanning the gap.

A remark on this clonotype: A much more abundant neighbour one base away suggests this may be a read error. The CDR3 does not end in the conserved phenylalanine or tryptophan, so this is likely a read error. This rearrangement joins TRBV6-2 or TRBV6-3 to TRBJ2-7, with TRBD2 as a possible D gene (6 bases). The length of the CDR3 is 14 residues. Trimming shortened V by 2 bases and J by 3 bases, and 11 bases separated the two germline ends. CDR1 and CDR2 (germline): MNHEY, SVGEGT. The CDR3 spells CASSYGGGYYEQYS. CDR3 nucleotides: TGTGCCAGCAGTTACGGGGGAGGTTACTACGAGCAGTACTCC.

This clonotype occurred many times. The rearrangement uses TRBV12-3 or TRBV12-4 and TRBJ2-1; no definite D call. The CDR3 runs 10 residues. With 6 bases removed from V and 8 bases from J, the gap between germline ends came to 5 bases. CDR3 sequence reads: CASSLDEQFF. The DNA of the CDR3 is TGTGCCAGCAGCTTGGATGAGCAGTTCTTC.

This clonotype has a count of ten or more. The CDR3 coding sequence is TGTGCCAGCAGCTTGGGGCCCACAGGGGACGAGCAGTACTTC. This sequence encodes CASSLGPTGDEQYF. The V gene is TRBV5-5, the J gene TRBJ2-7; 7 nucleotides line up with TRBD1. V gave up 0 bases and J gave up 5 bases; unmatched junction bases: 5. The CDR3 is made up of 14 amino acids. CDR1 SGHKS and CDR2 YYEKEE come from the germline V gene (reference sequence).

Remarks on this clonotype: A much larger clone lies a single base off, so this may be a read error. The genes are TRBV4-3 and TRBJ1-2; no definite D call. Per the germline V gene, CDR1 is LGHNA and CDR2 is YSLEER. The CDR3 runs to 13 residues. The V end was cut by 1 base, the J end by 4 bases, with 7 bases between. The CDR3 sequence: CASSQGSGYGYTF. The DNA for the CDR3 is TGCGCCAGCAGCCAAGGAAGTGGCTATGGCTACACCTTC.

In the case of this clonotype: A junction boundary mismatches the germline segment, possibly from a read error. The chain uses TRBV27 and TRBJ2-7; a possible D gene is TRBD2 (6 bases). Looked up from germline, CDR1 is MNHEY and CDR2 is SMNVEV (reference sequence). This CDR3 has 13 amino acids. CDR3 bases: TGTGCCGGCAGTCTCGGGGAGGCCTACGAGCAGTACTTC. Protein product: CAGSLGEAYEQYF.

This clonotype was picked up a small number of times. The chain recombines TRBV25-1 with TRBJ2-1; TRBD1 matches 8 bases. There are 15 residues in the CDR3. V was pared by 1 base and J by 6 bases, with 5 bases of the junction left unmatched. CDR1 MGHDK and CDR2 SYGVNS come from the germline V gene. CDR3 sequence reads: CASSELRQGPNEQFF. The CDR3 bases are TGTGCCAGCAGTGAATTGAGACAGGGGCCCAATGAGCAGTTCTTC.

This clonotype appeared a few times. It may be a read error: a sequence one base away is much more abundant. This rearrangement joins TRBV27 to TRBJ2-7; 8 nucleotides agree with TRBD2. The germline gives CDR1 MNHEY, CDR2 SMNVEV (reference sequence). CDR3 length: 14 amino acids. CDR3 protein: CAGRGTGGLYEQYF. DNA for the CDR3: TGTGCCGGCAGGGGCACGGGGGGGCTCTACGAGCAGTACTTC.

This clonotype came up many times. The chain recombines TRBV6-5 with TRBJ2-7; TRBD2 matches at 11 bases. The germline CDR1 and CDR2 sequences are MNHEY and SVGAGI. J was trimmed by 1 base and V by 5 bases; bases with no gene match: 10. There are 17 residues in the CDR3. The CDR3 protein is CASSQPTSGAPSYEQYF. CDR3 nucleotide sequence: TGTGCCAGCAGTCAACCGACTAGCGGGGCACCTTCCTACGAGCAGTACTTC.

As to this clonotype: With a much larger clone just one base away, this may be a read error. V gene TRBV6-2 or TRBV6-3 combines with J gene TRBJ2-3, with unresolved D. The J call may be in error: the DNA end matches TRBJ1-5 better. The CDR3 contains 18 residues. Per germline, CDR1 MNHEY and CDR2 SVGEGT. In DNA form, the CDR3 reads TGTGCCAGCAGTTCCCTAGCAGCGCGATGGGCCACTGCAGATACGCAGCATTTT. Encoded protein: CASSSLAARWATADTQHF.

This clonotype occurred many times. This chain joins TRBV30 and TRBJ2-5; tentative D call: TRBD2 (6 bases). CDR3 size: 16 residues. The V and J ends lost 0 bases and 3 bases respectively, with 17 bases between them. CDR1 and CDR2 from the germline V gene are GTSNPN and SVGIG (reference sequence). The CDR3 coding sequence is TGTGCCTGGAGTGTACTGTGGGAGGAAGGGGAAGAGACCCAGTACTTC. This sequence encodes CAWSVLWEEGEETQYF.

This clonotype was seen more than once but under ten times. CDR3 loop: CASSSRTGDGTFF. In nucleotides, the CDR3 is TGTGCCAGCAGTTCGAGGACAGGGGATGGAACTTTCTTT. The J gene is TRBJ1-1, the V gene TRBV27; TRBD1 agrees at 9 bases. V gave up 4 bases and J gave up 12 bases; unmatched junction bases: 9. The CDR3 is 13 amino acids. CDR1 is MNHEY and CDR2 is SMNVEV in the germline V gene (reference sequence).

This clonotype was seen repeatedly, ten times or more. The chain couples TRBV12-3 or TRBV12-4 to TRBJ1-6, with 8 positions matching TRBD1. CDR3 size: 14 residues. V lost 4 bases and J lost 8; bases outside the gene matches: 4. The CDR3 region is CASSSTGGDSPLHF. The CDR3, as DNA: TGTGCCAGCAGTTCCACAGGGGGAGATTCACCCCTCCACTTT.